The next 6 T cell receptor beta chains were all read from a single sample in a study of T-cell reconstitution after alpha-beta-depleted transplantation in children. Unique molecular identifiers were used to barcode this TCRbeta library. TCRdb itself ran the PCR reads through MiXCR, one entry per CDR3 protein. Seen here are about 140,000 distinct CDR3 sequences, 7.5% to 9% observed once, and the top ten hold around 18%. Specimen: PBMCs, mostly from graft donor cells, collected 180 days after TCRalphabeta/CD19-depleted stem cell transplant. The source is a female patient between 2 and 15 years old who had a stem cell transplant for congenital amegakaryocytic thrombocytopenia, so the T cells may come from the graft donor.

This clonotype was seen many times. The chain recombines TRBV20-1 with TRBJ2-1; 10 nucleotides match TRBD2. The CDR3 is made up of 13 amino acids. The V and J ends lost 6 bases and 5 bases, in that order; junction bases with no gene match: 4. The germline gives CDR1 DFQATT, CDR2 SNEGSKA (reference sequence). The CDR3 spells CSALSGRNNEQFF. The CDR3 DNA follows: TGCAGTGCGCTTAGCGGGAGGAACAATGAGCAGTTCTTC.

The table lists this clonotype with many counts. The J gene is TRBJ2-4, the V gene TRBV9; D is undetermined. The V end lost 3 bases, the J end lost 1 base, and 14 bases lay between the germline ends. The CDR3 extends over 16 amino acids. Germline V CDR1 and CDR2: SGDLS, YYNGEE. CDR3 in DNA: TGTGCCAGCAGCGCCACCTGGACCCTGGCCAAAAACATTCAGTACTTC. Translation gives CASSATWTLAKNIQYF.

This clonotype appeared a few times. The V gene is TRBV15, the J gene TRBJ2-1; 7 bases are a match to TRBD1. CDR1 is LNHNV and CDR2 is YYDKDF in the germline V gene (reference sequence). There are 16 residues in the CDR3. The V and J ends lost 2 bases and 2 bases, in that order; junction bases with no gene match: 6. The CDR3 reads CATSRNYDRAYNEQFF. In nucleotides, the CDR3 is TGTGCCACCAGCAGAAATTATGACAGGGCCTACAATGAGCAGTTCTTC. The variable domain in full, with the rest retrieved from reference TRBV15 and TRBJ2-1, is DAMVIQNPRYQVTQFGKPVTLSCSQTLNHNVMYWYQQKSSQAPKLLFHYYDKDFNNEADTPDNFQSRRPNTSFCFLDIRSPGLGDTAMYLCATSRNYDRAYNEQFFGPGTRLTVL.

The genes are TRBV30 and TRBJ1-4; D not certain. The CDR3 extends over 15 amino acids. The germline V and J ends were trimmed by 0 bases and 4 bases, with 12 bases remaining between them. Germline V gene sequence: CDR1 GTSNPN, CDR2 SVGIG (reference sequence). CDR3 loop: CAWSVRSQLNEKLFF. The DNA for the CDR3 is TGTGCCTGGAGTGTACGTTCGCAGCTTAATGAAAAACTGTTTTTT. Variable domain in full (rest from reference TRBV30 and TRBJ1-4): SQTIHQWPATLVQPVGSPLSLECTVEGTSNPNLYWYRQAAGRGLQLLFYSVGIGQISSEVPQNLSASRPQDRQFILSSKKLLLSDSGFYLCAWSVRSQLNEKLFFGSGTQLSVL.

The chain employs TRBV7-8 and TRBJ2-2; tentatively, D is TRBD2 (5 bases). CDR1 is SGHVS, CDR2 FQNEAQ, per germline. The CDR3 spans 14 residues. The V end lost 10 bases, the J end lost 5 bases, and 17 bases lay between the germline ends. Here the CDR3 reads CAMGGGVGTGELFF. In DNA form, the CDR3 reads TGTGCCATGGGCGGAGGAGTCGGGACCGGGGAGCTGTTTTTT.

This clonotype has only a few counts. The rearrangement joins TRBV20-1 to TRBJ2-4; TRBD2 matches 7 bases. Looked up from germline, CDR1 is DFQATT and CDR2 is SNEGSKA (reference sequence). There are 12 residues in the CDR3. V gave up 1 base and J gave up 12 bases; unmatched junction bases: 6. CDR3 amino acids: CSARAPGDYQYF. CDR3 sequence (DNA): TGCAGTGCTAGAGCCCCCGGGGACTATCAGTACTTC.